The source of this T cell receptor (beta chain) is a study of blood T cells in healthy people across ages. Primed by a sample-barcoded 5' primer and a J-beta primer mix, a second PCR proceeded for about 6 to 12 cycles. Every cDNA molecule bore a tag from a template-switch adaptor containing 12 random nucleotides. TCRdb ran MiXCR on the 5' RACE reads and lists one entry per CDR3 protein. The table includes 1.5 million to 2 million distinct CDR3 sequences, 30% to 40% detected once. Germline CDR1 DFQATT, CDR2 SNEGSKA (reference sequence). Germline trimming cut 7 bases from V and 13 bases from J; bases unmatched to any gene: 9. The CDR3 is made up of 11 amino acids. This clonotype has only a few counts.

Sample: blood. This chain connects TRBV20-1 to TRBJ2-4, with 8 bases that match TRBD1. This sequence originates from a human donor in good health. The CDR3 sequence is CSGTTGVEQYF. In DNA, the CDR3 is TGCAGTGGTACGACAGGGGTAGAGCAGTACTTC.